This TCR beta chain comes out of a study of post-analysis software for immune sequencing data. Study outcomes and limitations: There were five TRBV segments more frequent in patients than controls, and TRBV5-6, TRBV5-1 and TRBV20-1 were among them.

J gave up 2 bases and V 8 bases, and 11 bases lay outside the gene matches. Germline-derived CDR1 and CDR2 are SNHLY and FYNNEI. This CDR3 is 16 amino acids long. Worth noting for this clonotype: What it recognizes is unknown.

Presence of unique molecular identifiers characterized the TCR beta cDNA libraries. Researchers reported 520,000 or so cDNA molecules coming from around 1 to 9.1 million T cells. One entry per CDR3 protein results from TCRdb running MiXCR on the PCR reads. The repertoire holds fewer than 850,000 distinct CDR3 sequences, with roughly 30% as singletons. The gene calls are TRBV2 and TRBJ2-5, with 10 bases identical to TRBD1. The sequence was collected from a girl aged 5-17 years with multiple sclerosis. Sequencing input: blood. CDR3 DNA sequence: TGTGCCAGCGGAAGCGACAGGGGGCGAGAACAAGAGACCCAGTACTTC. Translated, it gives CASGSDRGREQETQYF.